This record looks at one T cell receptor (beta chain) sequence and its context. This sample is part of a study of blood T cell repertoires in COVID-19. Study in general: Samples representing acute and convalescent COVID-19 were sourced from the United States, Italy and Spain. The analysed material was cDNA or gDNA that came from T cells, B-cell-depleted T cells, or PBMCs.

Per the study methods: Researchers report that nucleated cell counts were estimated from reference gene primer amplification. The assay was immunoSEQ multiplex PCR, and TCRdb's table has in-frame clones only and misses some. V, J and clone size reflect that table, while D and trimming were determined from the DNA. Here the sample spans under 300,000 clones, approximately 82% being singletons. CDR1 GTSNPN and CDR2 SVGIG come from the germline V gene (reference sequence). The CDR3 has 15 amino acids. V gave up 3 bases and J gave up 3 bases, with 17 bases separating them. This TCR was recovered from a man aged 35 to 55 who had recovered from COVID-19. The sample consisted of peripheral blood. This chain connects TRBV30 to TRBJ1-2; maybe TRBD1 (5 bases). In nucleotides, the CDR3 is TGTGCCTGGAGCCGTGGGGCCCCCAGAGACTATGGCTACACCTTC. Its protein product is CAWSRGAPRDYGYTF.